The text below deals with one TCR beta chain. What it recognizes is unknown. The data were taken from a study of T cell repertoires in cytomegalovirus infection. Overall study context: Selected CMV epitopes included recently identified HLA-C-restricted ones as well as well-studied HLA-B-restricted ones. A matching HLA type, together with CMV infection, was signaled by public TCR beta signatures. Study-wide findings and caveats: Cumulative public TCR beta family frequency identified CMV carriers with the relevant HLA. Within the response measured ex vivo, HLA-C-restricted CMV-specific TCR beta clonotypes were dominant.

A single record per CDR3 protein comes from TCRdb applying MiXCR to the reads. The sample includes 360,000 or so distinct CDR3 sequences, approximately 30% of them seen just once. Germline V gene data show CDR1 as SGHVS and CDR2 as FNYEAQ. The CDR3 consists of 14 residues. The junction had 7 bases not matched to a gene; V was cut back by 5 bases and J by 7 bases. This specimen was cultured PBMCs, taken from culture after CMV antigen stimulation. The J gene is TRBJ2-7, the V gene TRBV7-6, with 11 positions matching TRBD1. This clonotype was obtained from a human donor in good health (CMV status not recorded). Some clones in this sample may be carry-over from other donors' samples. The CDR3 nucleotides read TGTGCCAGCAGCAAACCAGGGACAGGGGGTGAGCAGTACTTC. Translation gives CASSKPGTGGEQYF.